This T cell receptor beta chain appears in the sequencing data of a study of blood T cells in healthy people across ages. Turning to the study itself: Researchers report that template switching captured about one barcoded beta molecule per two T cells.

The CDR3 is made up of 16 amino acids. Between the trimmed V and J ends, which lost 4 bases and 11 bases, there was a span of 25 bases. The V gene's germline CDR1 is SEHNR and CDR2 FQNEAQ (reference sequence). The study's findings and limits: Samples with more naive T cells showed higher observed beta diversity. With age, beta diversity per million T cells declined roughly linearly, significantly by about 40.

Using a J-beta primer mix together with a sample-barcoded 5' primer, a second PCR was run for about 6 to 12 cycles. At least 3 million CDR3-containing paired-end reads were obtained per sample. A single record per CDR3 protein comes from TCRdb applying MiXCR to the 5' RACE reads. The sample records 650,000 to 700,000 distinct CDR3 sequences, about 50% being singletons. Remarks on this clonotype: The antigen is unknown.

Sequenced: blood. The receptor was derived from a woman of 80 years or more in good health. The J gene is TRBJ2-3, the V gene TRBV7-9; D perhaps matches TRBD1 (6 bases). The DNA of the CDR3 is TGTGCCAGCAGCTCTCATTATCCGACAGGAAGGGGGATGCAGTATTTT. Translation gives CASSSHYPTGRGMQYF.